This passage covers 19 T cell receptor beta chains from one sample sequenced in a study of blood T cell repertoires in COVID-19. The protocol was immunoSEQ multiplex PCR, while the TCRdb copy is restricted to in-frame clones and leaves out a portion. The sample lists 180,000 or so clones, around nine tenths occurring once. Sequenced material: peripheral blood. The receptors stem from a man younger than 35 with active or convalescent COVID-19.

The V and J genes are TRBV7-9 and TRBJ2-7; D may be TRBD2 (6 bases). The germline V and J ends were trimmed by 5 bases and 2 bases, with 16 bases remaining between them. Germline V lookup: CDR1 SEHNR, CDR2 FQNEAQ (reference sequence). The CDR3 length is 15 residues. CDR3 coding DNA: TGTGCCAGCAGCGGGGAGGCCCGATTACCCTACGAGCAGTACTTC. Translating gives CASSGEARLPYEQYF. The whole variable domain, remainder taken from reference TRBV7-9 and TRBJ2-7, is DTGVSQNPRHKITKRGQNVTFRCDPISEHNRLYWYRQTLGQGPEFLTYFQNEAQLEKSRLLSDRFSAERPKGSFSTLEIQRTEQGDSAMYLCASSGEARLPYEQYFGPGTRLTVT.

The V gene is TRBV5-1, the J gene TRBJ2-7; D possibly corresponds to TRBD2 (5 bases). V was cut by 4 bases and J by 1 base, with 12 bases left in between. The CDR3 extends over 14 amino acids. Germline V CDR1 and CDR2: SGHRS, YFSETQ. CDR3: CASSPAGISYEQYF. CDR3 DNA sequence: TGCGCCAGCAGCCCGGCCGGGATTTCCTACGAGCAGTACTTC.

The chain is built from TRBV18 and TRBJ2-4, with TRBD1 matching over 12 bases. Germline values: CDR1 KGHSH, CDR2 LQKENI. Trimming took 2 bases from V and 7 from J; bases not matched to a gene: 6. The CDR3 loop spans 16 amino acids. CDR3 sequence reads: CASSPGTGGPGNIQYF. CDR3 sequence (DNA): TGTGCCAGCTCACCAGGGACAGGGGGCCCGGGGAACATTCAGTACTTC.

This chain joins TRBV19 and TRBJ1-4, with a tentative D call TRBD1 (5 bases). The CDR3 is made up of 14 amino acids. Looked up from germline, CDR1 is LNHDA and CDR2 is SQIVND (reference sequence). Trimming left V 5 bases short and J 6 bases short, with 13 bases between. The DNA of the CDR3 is TGTGCCAGTAGTCCGACTGGGGCGGATGAAAAACTGTTTTTT. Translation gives CASSPTGADEKLFF.

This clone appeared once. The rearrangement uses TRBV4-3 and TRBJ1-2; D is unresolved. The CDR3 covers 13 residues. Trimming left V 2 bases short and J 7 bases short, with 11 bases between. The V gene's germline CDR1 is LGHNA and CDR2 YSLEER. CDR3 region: CASSQSGVSGYTF. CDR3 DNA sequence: TGCGCCAGCAGCCAAAGCGGTGTGTCTGGCTACACCTTC.

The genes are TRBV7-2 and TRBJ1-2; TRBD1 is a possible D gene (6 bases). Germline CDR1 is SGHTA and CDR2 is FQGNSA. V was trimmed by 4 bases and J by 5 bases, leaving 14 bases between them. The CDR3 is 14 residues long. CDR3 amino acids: CASSSSGQIYGYTF. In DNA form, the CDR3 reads TGTGCCAGCAGCTCAAGCGGACAGATTTATGGCTACACCTTC.

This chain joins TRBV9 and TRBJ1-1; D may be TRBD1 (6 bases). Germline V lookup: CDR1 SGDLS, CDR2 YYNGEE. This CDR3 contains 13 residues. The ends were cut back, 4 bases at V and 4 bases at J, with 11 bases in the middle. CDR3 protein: CASSPGQLTEAFF. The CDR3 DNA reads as TGTGCCAGCAGCCCTGGACAGCTCACTGAAGCTTTCTTT.

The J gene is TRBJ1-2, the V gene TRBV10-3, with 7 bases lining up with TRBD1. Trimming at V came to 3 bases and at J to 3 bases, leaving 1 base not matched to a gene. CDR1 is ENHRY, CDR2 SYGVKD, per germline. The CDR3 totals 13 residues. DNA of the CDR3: TGTGCCATCAGTGAACAGGGGTACTATGGCTACACCTTC. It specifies CAISEQGYYGYTF.

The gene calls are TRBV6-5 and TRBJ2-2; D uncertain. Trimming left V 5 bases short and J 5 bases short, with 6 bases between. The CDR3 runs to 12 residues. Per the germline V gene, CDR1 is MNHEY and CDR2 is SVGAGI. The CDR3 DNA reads TGTGCCAGCAGTCACAAGACCGGGGAGCTGTTTTTT. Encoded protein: CASSHKTGELFF.

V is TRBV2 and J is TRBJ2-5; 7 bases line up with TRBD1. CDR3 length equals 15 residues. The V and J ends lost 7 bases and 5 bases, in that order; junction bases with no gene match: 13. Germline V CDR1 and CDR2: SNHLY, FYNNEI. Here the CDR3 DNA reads TGTGCCAGCACCGGAGCAGGGGGTTTCGGGGAGACCCAGTACTTC. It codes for CASTGAGGFGETQYF.

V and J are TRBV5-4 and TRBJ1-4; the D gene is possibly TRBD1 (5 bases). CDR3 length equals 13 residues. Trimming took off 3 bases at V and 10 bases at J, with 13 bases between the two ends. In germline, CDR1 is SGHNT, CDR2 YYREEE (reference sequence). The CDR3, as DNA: TGTGCCAGCAGCTCCGGGGGGTCCGGAAAACTGTTTTTT. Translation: CASSSGGSGKLFF.

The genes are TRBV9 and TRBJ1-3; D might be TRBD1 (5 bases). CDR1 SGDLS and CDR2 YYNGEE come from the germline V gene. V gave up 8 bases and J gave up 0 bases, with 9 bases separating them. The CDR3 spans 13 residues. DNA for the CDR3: TGTGCCAGTGCGGGGGGCTCTGGAAACACCATATATTTT. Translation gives CASAGGSGNTIYF.

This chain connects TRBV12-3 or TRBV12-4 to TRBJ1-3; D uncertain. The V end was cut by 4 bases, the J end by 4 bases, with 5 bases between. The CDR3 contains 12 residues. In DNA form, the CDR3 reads TGTGCCAGCAGTTATTCGGGAAACACCATATATTTT. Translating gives CASSYSGNTIYF.

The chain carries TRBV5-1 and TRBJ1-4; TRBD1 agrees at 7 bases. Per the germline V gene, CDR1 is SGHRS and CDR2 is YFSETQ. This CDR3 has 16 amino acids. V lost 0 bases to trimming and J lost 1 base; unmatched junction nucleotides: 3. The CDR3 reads CASSLEGGLTNEKLFF. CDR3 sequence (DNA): TGCGCCAGCAGCTTGGAAGGGGGCTTAACTAATGAAAAACTGTTTTTT.

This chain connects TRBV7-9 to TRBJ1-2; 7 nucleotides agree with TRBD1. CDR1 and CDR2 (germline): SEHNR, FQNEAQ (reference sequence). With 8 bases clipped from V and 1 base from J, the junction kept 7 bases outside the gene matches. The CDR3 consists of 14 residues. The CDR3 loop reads CASGDRDFNYGYTF. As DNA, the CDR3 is TGTGCCAGCGGAGACAGGGATTTTAACTATGGCTACACCTTC. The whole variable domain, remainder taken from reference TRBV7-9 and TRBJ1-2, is DTGVSQNPRHKITKRGQNVTFRCDPISEHNRLYWYRQTLGQGPEFLTYFQNEAQLEKSRLLSDRFSAERPKGSFSTLEIQRTEQGDSAMYLCASGDRDFNYGYTFGSGTRLTVV.

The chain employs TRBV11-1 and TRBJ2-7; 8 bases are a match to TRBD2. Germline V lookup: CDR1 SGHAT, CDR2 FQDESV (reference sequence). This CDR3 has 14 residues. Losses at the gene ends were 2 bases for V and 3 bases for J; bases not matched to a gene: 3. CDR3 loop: CASSLQLADYEQYF. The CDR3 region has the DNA TGTGCCAGCAGCTTACAACTAGCGGACTACGAGCAGTACTTC.

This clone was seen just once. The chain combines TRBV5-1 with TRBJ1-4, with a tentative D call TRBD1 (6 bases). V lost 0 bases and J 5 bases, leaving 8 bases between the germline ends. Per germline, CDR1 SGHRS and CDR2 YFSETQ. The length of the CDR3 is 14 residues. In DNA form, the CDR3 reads TGCGCCAGCAGCTTGGGGACAGAGAATGAAAAACTGTTTTTT. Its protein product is CASSLGTENEKLFF.

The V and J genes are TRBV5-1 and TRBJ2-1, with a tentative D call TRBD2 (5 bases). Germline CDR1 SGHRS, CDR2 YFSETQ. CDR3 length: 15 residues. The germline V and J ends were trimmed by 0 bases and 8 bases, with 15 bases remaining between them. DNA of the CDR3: TGCGCCAGCAGCTTGGCCATCCTAGCAAGGGATGAGCAGTTCTTC. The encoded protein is CASSLAILARDEQFF.

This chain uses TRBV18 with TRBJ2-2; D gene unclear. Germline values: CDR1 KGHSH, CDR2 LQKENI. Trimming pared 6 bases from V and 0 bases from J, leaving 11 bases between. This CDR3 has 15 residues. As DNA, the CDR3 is TGTGCCAGCTCTCAAAGACTGGCGAACACCGGGGAGCTGTTTTTT. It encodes CASSQRLANTGELFF.